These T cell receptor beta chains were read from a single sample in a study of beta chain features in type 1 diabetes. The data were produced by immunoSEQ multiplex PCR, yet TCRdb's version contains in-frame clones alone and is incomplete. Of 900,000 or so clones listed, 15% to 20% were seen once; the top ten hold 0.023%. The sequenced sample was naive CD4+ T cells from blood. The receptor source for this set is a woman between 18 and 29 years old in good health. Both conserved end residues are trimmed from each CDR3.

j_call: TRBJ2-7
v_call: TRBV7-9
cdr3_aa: ASSITGIYEQY

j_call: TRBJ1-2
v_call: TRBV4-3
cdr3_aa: ASSQDTFNYGYT

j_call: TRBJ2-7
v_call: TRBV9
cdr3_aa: ASSPGGYYEQY

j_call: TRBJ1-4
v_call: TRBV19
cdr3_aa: ASSLRAGGLF

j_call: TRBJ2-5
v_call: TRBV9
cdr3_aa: ASSGGQLSETQY

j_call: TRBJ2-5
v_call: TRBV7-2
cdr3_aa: ASSLYPHTMTLPETQY

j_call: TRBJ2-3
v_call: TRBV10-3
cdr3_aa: AISESGRGGDTQY

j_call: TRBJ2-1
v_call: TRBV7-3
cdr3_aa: ASSLNIVSHEQF

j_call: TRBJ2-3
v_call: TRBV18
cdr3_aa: ASSPFIRLLAGGNTQY

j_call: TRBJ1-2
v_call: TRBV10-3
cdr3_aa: AISDSGARGYGYT

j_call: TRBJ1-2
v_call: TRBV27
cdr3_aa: ASSPGTVYGYT

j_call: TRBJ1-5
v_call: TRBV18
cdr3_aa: ASSPGSSNQPQH

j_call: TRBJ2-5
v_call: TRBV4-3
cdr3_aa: ASSQTAGGQETQY

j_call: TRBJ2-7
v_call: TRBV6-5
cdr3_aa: ASSRQRPYEQY

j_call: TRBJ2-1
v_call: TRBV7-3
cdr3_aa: ASSTPGTGGGGPYNEQF

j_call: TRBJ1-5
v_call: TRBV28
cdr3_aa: ASSLQQGSQPQH

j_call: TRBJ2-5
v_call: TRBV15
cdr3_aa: ATSREASSSRETQY

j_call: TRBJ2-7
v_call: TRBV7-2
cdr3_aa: ASSQHYEQY

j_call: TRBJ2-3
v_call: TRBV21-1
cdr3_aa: ASSNRLAGEPQPTDTQY

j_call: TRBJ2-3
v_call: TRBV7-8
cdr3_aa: ASSWTGNTDTQY

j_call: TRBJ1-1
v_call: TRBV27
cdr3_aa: ASSLSSEWWNTEAF

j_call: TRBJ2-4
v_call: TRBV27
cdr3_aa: ASSTLAKNIQY

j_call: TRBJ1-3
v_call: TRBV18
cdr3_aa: ASSPLSVKGGNTIY

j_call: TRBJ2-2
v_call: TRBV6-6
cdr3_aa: ASSLGQYTGELF

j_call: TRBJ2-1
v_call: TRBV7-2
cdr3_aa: ASSQTYGGEQF

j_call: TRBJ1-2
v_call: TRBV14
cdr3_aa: ASSQTGNYGYT

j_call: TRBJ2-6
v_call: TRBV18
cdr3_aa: ASSLQLPRSGANVLT

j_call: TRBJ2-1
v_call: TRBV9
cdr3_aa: ASSAVHGEQF

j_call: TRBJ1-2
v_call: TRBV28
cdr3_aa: ASSFFSLGTRNYGYT

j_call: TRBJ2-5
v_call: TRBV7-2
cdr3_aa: ASSFRTRQARGETQY

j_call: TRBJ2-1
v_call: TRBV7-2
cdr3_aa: ASSLGLANYNEQF

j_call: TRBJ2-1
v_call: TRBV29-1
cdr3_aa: SVEDPGSRSYNEQF

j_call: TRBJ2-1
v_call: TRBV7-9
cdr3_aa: ASSLALRADNDYEQF

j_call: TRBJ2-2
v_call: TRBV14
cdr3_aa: ASSPILVAGLTGELF

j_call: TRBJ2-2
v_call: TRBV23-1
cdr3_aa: ASSQEGEGTGELF

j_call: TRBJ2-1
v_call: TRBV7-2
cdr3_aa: ASSLAVRTHNEQF

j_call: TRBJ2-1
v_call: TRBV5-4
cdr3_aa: ASSLDLAGGPRSNEQF

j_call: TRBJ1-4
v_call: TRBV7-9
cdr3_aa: ASSLSLAEPTNEKLF

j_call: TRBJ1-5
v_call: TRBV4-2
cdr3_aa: ASSQEKGRNSNQPQH

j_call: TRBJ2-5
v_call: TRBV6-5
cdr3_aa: ASSYGRQLETQY

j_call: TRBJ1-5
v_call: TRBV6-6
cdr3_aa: ASTSGTQRPQH

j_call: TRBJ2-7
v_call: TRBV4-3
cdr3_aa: ASSQSSSVGYEQY

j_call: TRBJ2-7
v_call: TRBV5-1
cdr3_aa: ASRVMAGTGRYEQY

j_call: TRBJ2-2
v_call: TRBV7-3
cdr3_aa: ASSPTRTGELF

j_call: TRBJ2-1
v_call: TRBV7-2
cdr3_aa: ASSLARYRVISYNEQF

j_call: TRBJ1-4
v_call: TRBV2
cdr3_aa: ASTERTTNEKLF

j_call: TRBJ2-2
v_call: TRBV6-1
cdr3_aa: ASNFDKVTGELF

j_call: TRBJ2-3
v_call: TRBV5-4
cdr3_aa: ASSSQGGPDTQY

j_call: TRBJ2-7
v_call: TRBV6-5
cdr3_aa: ASSYRSATHYEQY

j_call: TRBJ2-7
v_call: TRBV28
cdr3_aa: ASSLSSAGFYEQY

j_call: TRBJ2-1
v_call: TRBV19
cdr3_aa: ASSIFGVYNEQF

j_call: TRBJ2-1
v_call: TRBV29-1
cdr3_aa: SVPGTSGYNEQF

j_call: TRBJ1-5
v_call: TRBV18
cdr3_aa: ASSWTVEQPQH

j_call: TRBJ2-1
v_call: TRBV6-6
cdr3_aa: ASSVRLAGGNEQF

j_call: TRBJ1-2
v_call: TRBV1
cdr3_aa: TSSRKNRDSSFYGYT

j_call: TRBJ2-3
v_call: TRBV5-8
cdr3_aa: ASSLLVSAKVTDTQY

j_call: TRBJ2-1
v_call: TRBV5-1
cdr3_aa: ASRLQVSEQF

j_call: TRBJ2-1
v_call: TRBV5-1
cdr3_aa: ASSLGTSGRGEVEQF

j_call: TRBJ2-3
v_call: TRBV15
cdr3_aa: ATSRAGAGAVDTQY